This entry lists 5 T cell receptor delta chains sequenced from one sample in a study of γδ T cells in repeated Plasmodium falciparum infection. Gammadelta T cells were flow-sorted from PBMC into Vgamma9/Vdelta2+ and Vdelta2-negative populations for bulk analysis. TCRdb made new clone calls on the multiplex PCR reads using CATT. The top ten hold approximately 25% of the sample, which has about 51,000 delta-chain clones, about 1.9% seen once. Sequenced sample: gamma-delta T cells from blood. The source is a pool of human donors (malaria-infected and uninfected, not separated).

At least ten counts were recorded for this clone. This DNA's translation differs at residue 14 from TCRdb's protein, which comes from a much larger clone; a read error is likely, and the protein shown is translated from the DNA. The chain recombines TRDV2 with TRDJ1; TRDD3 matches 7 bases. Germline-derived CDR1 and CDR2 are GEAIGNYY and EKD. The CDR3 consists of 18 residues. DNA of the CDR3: TGTGCCTGTGACTTATTAGGGTGGGGGACCCCGTACACCGGTAAACTCATCTTT. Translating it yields CACDLLGWGTPYTGKLIF.

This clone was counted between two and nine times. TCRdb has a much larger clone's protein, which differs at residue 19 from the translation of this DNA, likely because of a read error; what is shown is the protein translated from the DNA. The CDR3 nucleotides are TGTGCTTATAGGGGGCCTTCCTTCGTACTGGGGTCTTCGTACACCGATAAACTCACCTTT. It is translated as CAYRGPSFVLGSSYTDKLTF. No J gene was assigned, while the V gene was called as TRAV38-2/DV8; the table's D call, TRDD3, has no DNA check behind it. The CDR3 runs to 20 residues. The germline V gene encodes CDR1 TSESDYY and CDR2 QEAYKQQN.

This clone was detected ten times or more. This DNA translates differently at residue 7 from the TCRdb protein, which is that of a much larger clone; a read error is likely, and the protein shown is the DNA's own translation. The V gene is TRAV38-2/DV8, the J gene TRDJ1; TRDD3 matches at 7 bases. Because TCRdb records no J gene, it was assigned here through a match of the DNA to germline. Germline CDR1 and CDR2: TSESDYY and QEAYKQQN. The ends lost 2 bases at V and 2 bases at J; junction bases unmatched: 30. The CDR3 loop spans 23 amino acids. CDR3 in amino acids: CAYRSYSLRMSGGPRKRTDKLIF. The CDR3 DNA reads TGTGCTTATAGGAGTTACTCCCTACGGATGAGTGGGGGACCCCGTAAGAGAACCGATAAACTCATCTTT.

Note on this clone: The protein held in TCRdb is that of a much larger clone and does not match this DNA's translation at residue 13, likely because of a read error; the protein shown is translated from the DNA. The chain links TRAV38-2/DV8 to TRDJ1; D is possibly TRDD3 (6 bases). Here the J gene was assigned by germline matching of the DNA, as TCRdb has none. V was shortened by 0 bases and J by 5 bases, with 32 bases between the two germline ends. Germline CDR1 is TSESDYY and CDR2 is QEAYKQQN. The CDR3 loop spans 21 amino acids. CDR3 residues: CAYRSALLLFALEDTQDKLIF. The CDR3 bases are TGTGCTTATAGGAGCGCTCTCTTACTTTTCGCTCTGGAGGATACACAGGATAAACTCATCTTT.

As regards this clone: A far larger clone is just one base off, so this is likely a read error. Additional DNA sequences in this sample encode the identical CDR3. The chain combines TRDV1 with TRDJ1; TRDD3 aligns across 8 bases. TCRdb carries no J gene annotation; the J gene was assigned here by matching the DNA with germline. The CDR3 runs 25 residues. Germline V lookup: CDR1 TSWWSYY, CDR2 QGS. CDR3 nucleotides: TGTGCTCTCGGGGAACTTCCGTTCCTTTGGGTCCTTAGGGATACGTTCCGTCCGTACACCGATAAACTCATCTTT. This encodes CALGELPFLWVLRDTFRPYTDKLIF.